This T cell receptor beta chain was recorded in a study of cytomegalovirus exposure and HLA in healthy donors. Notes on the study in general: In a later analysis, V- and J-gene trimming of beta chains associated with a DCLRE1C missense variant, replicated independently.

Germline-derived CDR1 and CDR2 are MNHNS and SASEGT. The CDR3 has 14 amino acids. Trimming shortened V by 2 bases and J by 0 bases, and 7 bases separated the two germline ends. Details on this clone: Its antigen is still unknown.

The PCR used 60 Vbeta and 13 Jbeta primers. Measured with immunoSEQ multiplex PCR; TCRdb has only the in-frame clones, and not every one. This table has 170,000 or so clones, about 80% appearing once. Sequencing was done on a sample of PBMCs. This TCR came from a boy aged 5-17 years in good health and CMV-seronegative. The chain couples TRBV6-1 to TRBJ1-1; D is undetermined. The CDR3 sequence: CASSEWPMNTEAFF. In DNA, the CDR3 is TGTGCCAGCAGTGAATGGCCGATGAACACTGAAGCTTTCTTT.